This T cell receptor beta chain was documented in a study of blood T cell repertoires in COVID-19. The CDR3 spans 14 residues. V lost 3 bases, J lost 4 bases, and 3 bases stayed unmatched. Germline CDR1 and CDR2: SGHDT and YYEEEE. The data were produced by immunoSEQ multiplex PCR, yet TCRdb's version contains in-frame clones alone and is incomplete. The repertoire holds about 410,000 clones, with about 91% as singletons. Sequencing was carried out using peripheral blood. This chain connects TRBV5-6 to TRBJ1-5; TRBD1 matches 8 bases. This clonotype was sampled from a woman between 35 and 50 years old with COVID-19, enrolled during active disease. CDR3: CASSSGQANQPQHF. As DNA, the CDR3 is TGTGCCAGCAGCTCGGGACAGGCAAATCAGCCCCAGCATTTT.